The 14 T cell receptor beta chains presented below share a single source sample, sequenced in a study of shared clonotypes between healthy human individuals. Clones were read by immunoSEQ multiplex PCR, and TCRdb kept only the in-frame ones, dropping some. Among about 1.9 million clones listed, over 85% were seen once. CD8 cells regarded as naive lacked CD45RO, were positively chosen for CCR7, and omitted terminally differentiated effector memory CD45RA+ cells. The sequenced sample was naive CD8+ T cells from PBMCs. The receptor set was obtained from a man aged 18 to 29 in good health. Some clones in this sample may be carry-over from other donors' samples.

This chain links TRBV19 with TRBJ2-1; 12 nucleotides agree with TRBD2. Germline CDR1 is LNHDA and CDR2 is SQIVND (reference sequence). There are 16 residues in the CDR3. The ends lost 0 bases at V and 4 bases at J; junction bases unmatched: 1. CDR3 DNA: TGTGCCAGTAGTATAGAGGGACTAGCGGGTTACAATGAGCAGTTCTTC. This sequence encodes CASSIEGLAGYNEQFF.

This clone was seen a handful of times. J is TRBJ1-1 and V is TRBV7-3; no clear D gene. Per germline, CDR1 SGHTA and CDR2 FQGTGA. The ends were cut back, 1 base at V and 5 bases at J, with 11 bases in the middle. The CDR3 has 14 residues. DNA of the CDR3: TGTGCCAGCAGCTTAAGGGGTGGGAGGACTGAAGCTTTCTTT. Translation gives CASSLRGGRTEAFF.

V gene TRBV15 combines with J gene TRBJ2-7; TRBD2 aligns across 13 bases. Trimming took 4 bases from V and 0 from J; bases not matched to a gene: 15. Germline V gives CDR1 LNHNV, CDR2 YYDKDF (reference sequence). This CDR3 spans 20 amino acids. CDR3 bases: TGTGCCACCAGCACCATGGGTGCGACTAGCGGGAGGCCAAGCTCCTACGAGCAGTACTTC. Translating gives CATSTMGATSGRPSSYEQYF.

Comments on this clone: This sample also contains other DNA sequences that code for the same CDR3. This chain links TRBV9 with TRBJ2-7, with TRBD1 matching over 8 bases. This CDR3 contains 15 residues. With 0 bases clipped from V and 0 bases from J, the junction kept 2 bases outside the gene matches. The germline V gene has CDR1 SGDLS and CDR2 YYNGEE. CDR3 sequence (DNA): TGTGCCAGCAGCGTAGGGACAGGGCCCTCCTACGAGCAGTACTTC. Its protein product is CASSVGTGPSYEQYF.

This chain joins TRBV29-1 and TRBJ2-1; D gene uncertain. The CDR3 length is 13 residues. The germline gives CDR1 SQVTM, CDR2 ANQGSEA. Trimming left V 3 bases short and J 9 bases short, with 15 bases between. CDR3 coding DNA: TGCAGCGTTGAGAGGCAGGCTTTAGGTGAGCAGTTCTTC. Its protein product is CSVERQALGEQFF.

As to this clone: The sample holds other DNA sequences that translate to the same CDR3. The J gene is TRBJ1-2, the V gene TRBV27; D is perhaps TRBD1 (5 bases). Germline V gene data show CDR1 as MNHEY and CDR2 as SMNVEV (reference sequence). The CDR3 runs 12 residues. V was trimmed by 4 bases and J by 8 bases, leaving 11 bases between them. CDR3 sequence reads: CASSSTGTGYTF. The CDR3 DNA follows: TGTGCCAGCAGTTCCACCGGGACCGGCTACACCTTC.

The chain uses TRBV5-1 and TRBJ2-2; D is uncertain. The CDR3 totals 12 residues. V was clipped by 9 bases and J by 4 bases, with 10 bases between them. From germline, CDR1 is SGHRS and CDR2 YFSETQ. The CDR3 sequence: CATRAGTGELFF. CDR3 DNA sequence: TGCGCCACCCGCGCAGGCACCGGGGAGCTGTTTTTT.

The chain combines TRBV27 with TRBJ2-7; D is unresolved. The CDR3 totals 15 residues. V was cut by 1 base and J by 5 bases, with 15 bases left in between. Germline assignment: CDR1 MNHEY and CDR2 SMNVEV (reference sequence). This CDR3 reads CASSLLTARPNEQYF. CDR3 DNA sequence: TGTGCCAGCAGTTTATTAACGGCCCGTCCCAACGAGCAGTACTTC.

Notes on this clone: Distinct nucleotide sequences in the sample also encode this CDR3. V and J are TRBV19 and TRBJ2-7; D gene ambiguous. V was pared by 3 bases and J by 1 base, with 13 bases between. Germline values: CDR1 LNHDA, CDR2 SQIVND (reference sequence). This CDR3 is 15 amino acids long. In DNA, the CDR3 is TGTGCCAGTAGTATCTCTGGCGGTGATTCCTACGAGCAGTACTTC. This sequence encodes CASSISGGDSYEQYF. The whole variable domain, remainder taken from reference TRBV19 and TRBJ2-7, is DGGITQSPKYLFRKEGQNVTLSCEQNLNHDAMYWYRQDPGQGLRLIYYSQIVNDFQKGDIAEGYSVSREKKESFPLTVTSAQKNPTAFYLCASSISGGDSYEQYFGPGTRLTVT.

The rearrangement joins TRBV7-2 to TRBJ2-7, with 9 positions matching TRBD2. The CDR3 spans 15 residues. Germline trimming cut 3 bases from V and 3 bases from J; bases unmatched to any gene: 6. CDR1 and CDR2 from the germline V gene are SGHTA and FQGNSA. CDR3 sequence: CASSFGLAGSYEQYF. The CDR3 region has the DNA TGTGCCAGCAGCTTCGGCCTAGCGGGGAGCTACGAGCAGTACTTC.

The V gene is TRBV7-9, the J gene TRBJ2-7; a weak D match, TRBD2 (5 bases). CDR1 and CDR2 from the germline V gene are SEHNR and FQNEAQ (reference sequence). V lost 5 bases and J lost 3, with 11 bases in between. This CDR3 has 13 residues. The CDR3 nucleotides are TGTGCCAGCAGCCCTACAGCGGACTACGAGCAGTACTTC. This translates into CASSPTADYEQYF. The full variable domain, its missing parts supplied by reference TRBV7-9 and TRBJ2-7, is DTGVSQNPRHKITKRGQNVTFRCDPISEHNRLYWYRQTLGQGPEFLTYFQNEAQLEKSRLLSDRFSAERPKGSFSTLEIQRTEQGDSAMYLCASSPTADYEQYFGPGTRLTVT.

Only one count was recorded for this clone. This chain connects TRBV5-7 to TRBJ2-1, with D uncertain. TRBV5-7 is marked as an open reading frame, function uncertain. Trimming pared 5 bases from V and 0 bases from J, leaving 18 bases between. The CDR3 has 17 amino acids. CDR3 region: CASRPGPATRSYNEQFF. The CDR3 coding sequence is TGTGCCAGCAGACCCGGCCCTGCGACTCGCTCCTACAATGAGCAGTTCTTC.

The gene calls are TRBV15 and TRBJ2-2, with D possibly being TRBD1 (7 bases). Germline V CDR1 and CDR2: LNHNV, YYDKDF (reference sequence). Trimming shortened V by 1 base and J by 4 bases, and 19 bases separated the two germline ends. The CDR3 length is 18 residues. In DNA, the CDR3 is TGTGCCACCAGCAGAGGCGGGACCCTAAGGGGGCCCACCGGGGAGCTGTTTTTT. Amino acids: CATSRGGTLRGPTGELFF. The entire variable domain, with the rest obtained from reference TRBV15 and TRBJ2-2, is as follows: DAMVIQNPRYQVTQFGKPVTLSCSQTLNHNVMYWYQQKSSQAPKLLFHYYDKDFNNEADTPDNFQSRRPNTSFCFLDIRSPGLGDTAMYLCATSRGGTLRGPTGELFFGEGSRLTVL.

The chain employs TRBV5-4 and TRBJ1-2; 9 bases agree with TRBD1. Germline loops: CDR1 SGHNT, CDR2 YYREEE (reference sequence). The V segment lost 7 bases and the J segment 6 bases; nucleotides outside the gene matches: 16. This CDR3 is built from 16 residues. CDR3 coding DNA: TGTGCCAGCCGGCCTTCGGGGGGACAGGGTTTTCATGGCTACACCTTC. The encoded protein is CASRPSGGQGFHGYTF. The entire variable domain, with the rest obtained from reference TRBV5-4 and TRBJ1-2, is as follows: ETGVTQSPTHLIKTRGQQVTLRCSSQSGHNTVSWYQQALGQGPQFIFQYYREEENGRGNFPPRFSGLQFPNYSSELNVNALELDDSALYLCASRPSGGQGFHGYTFGSGTRLTVV.